Listed below are T cell receptor beta chains from one sample, sequenced in a study of T-cell memory formation after mild COVID-19. TCRdb re-analysed the 5' RACE reads in MiXCR, keeping a single row per CDR3 protein. Of 250,000 to 400,000 distinct CDR3 sequences listed, approximately 14% were seen once; the top ten hold around 20%. The source material was PBMCs or a T cell subset sorted from them (not recorded which). Source of these receptors: a man aged 18 to 30 who had mild COVID-19 (a few samples of this study predate the infection). Cell type and time point are not known. Both conserved end residues are part of each CDR3. The D gene is left open where the match is weak. Size is omitted from some rows. Given values are once, few, many or a class for expanded clones.

>NA|TRBJ1-5|TRBV27|NA
CASSTTGTSSNQPQHF
TGTGCCAGCAGCACAACCGGGACATCGAGCAATCAGCCCCAGCATTTT
>NA|TRBJ2-1|TRBV24-1|NA
CATSDRRGEQFF
TGTGCCACCAGTGACCGCAGGGGTGAGCAGTTCTTC
>NA|TRBJ2-5|TRBV7-3|NA
CASSFGTGRAREETKYF
TGTGCCAGCAGCTTTGGTACAGGCAGGGCGAGAGAGGAGACCAAGTACTTC
>NA|TRBJ1-6|TRBV6-2/TRBV6-3|NA
CASSRRRTSYNSPLHF
TGTGCCAGCAGCCGACGGCGGACCTCCTATAATTCACCCCTCCACTTT
>TRBD1|TRBJ1-2|TRBV28|NA
CASGQGADYGYTF
TGTGCCAGCGGACAGGGGGCGGACTATGGCTACACCTTC
>TRBD1|TRBJ1-4|TRBV9|NA
CASSVGTGTGHEKLFF
TGTGCCAGCAGCGTAGGAACCGGGACAGGCCATGAAAAACTGTTTTTT
>TRBD2|TRBJ2-3|TRBV15|few
CATSRGAGGADTQYF
TGTGCCACCAGCAGAGGAGCGGGGGGGGCAGATACGCAGTATTTT
>TRBD2|TRBJ2-5|TRBV20-1|NA
CSGSGGAETQYF
TGCAGTGGTAGCGGGGGGGCCGAGACCCAGTACTTC
>TRBD2|TRBJ2-1|TRBV5-1|few
CASSWSGGDYNEQFF
TGCGCCAGCAGCTGGAGCGGGGGGGACTACAATGAGCAGTTCTTC
>TRBD1|TRBJ2-7|TRBV7-2|NA
CASSLSRDREGEQYF
TGTGCCAGCAGCTTAAGTCGGGACAGGGAAGGCGAGCAGTACTTC
>NA|TRBJ1-4|TRBV9|NA
CASSVDGEPEKLFF
TGTGCCAGCAGCGTAGACGGAGAGCCTGAAAAACTGTTTTTT
>NA|TRBJ1-2|TRBV29-1|few
CSVESTESYTF
TGCAGCGTTGAATCGACAGAGAGCTACACCTTC
>NA|TRBJ2-1|TRBV25-1|NA
CASSEYDEQFF
TGTGCCAGCAGTGAATATGATGAGCAGTTCTTC
>TRBD1|TRBJ2-5|TRBV4-3|NA
CASSQGTGEETQYF
TGCGCCAGCAGCCAGGGGACAGGGGAAGAGACCCAGTACTTC
>TRBD1|TRBJ2-6|TRBV5-5|few
CASSSGQGAWGANVLTF
TGTGCCAGCAGCTCGGGACAGGGGGCGTGGGGGGCCAACGTCCTGACTTTC
>NA|TRBJ2-3|TRBV24-1|NA
CATSDFSPQGTDTQYF
TGTGCCACCAGTGATTTTTCGCCGCAGGGCACAGATACGCAGTATTTT
>TRBD2|TRBJ2-3|TRBV6-4|many
CASSDGGGTTDTQYF
TGTGCCAGCAGTGACGGGGGGGGGACCACAGATACGCAGTATTTT
>NA|TRBJ2-5|TRBV10-3|few
CAISKTGSETQYF
TGTGCCATCAGTAAGACAGGATCAGAGACCCAGTACTTC
>NA|TRBJ2-2|TRBV10-3|NA
CAITDTGELFF
TGTGCCATCACAGACACCGGGGAGCTGTTTTTT
>NA|TRBJ2-2|TRBV5-6|few
CASSHRSTGELFF
TGTGCCAGCAGCCACCGGAGCACCGGGGAGCTGTTTTTT